A selection of T cell receptor beta chains follows, all from one sample in a study of T cells of healthy individuals. Using its own MiXCR run on the 5' RACE reads, TCRdb lists one record per CDR3 protein. The sample consists of 40,000 to 65,000 distinct CDR3 sequences, roughly 14% of them appearing once. These receptor sequences come from a human donor in good health. Each CDR3 is given with its conserved first and last residue. D genes are given only for firm matches. Some rows mark clone size as missing; the rest say once, few, many or name a class of expanded clone.

many,TRBV20-1,TRBJ2-7,.,CSARFAAGGDYHEQYF,TGCAGTGCTAGATTCGCAGCAGGGGGGGATTACCACGAGCAGTACTTC
many,TRBV25-1,TRBJ2-1,.,CASSPANEQFF,TGTGCCAGCAGCCCCGCTAATGAGCAGTTCTTC
many,TRBV6-2/TRBV6-3,TRBJ1-5,.,CASSPFRQTQNQPQHF,TGTGCCAGCAGCCCCTTTAGACAGACCCAAAATCAGCCCCAGCATTTT
many,TRBV7-2,TRBJ1-2,TRBD1,CASSSPRTGRYGYTF,TGTGCCAGCAGCTCCCCTAGGACAGGGCGCTATGGCTACACCTTC
.,TRBV6-1,TRBJ2-1,TRBD2,CASSVGGGYNEQFF,TGTGCCAGCAGTGTTGGGGGGGGTTACAATGAGCAGTTCTTC
many,TRBV18,TRBJ1-5,.,CASSSGGGDQPQHF,TGTGCCAGCTCATCCGGCGGGGGTGATCAGCCCCAGCATTTT
many,TRBV10-3,TRBJ1-6,.,CAISEEYNSPLHF,TGTGCCATCAGTGAAGAATATAATTCACCCCTCCACTTT
.,TRBV29-1,TRBJ1-1,.,CSVISRGGSTEAFF,TGCAGCGTCATTTCGAGAGGGGGGAGCACTGAAGCTTTCTTT
many,TRBV30,TRBJ2-1,TRBD2,CAWSLAGLYNEQFF,TGTGCCTGGAGCCTAGCGGGCCTCTACAATGAGCAGTTCTTC
many,TRBV12-3/TRBV12-4,TRBJ2-5,.,CASRRGSGQETQYF,TGTGCCAGCCGAAGGGGGTCGGGCCAAGAGACCCAGTACTTC
few,TRBV3-1,TRBJ2-5,.,CASSPDKGGEQETQYF,TGTGCCAGCAGCCCCGATAAGGGGGGGGAGCAAGAGACCCAGTACTTC
.,TRBV9,TRBJ2-3,.,CASSRVARGTDTQYF,TGTGCCAGCAGCCGAGTCGCCCGTGGCACAGATACGCAGTATTTT
.,TRBV20-1,TRBJ2-3,TRBD2,CSADGTSGLTDTQYF,TGCAGTGCAGACGGGACTAGCGGCCTCACAGATACGCAGTATTTT
many,TRBV6-6,TRBJ1-3,.,CASSGKDRDSGNTIYF,TGTGCCAGCAGTGGAAAGGACAGAGACTCTGGAAACACCATATATTTT
many,TRBV20-1,TRBJ2-3,TRBD2,CSAQGTSGGAGFPDTQYF,TGCAGTGCTCAGGGGACTAGCGGGGGGGCCGGATTTCCAGATACGCAGTATTTT
.,TRBV20-1,TRBJ1-2,.,CSARDQQDGYGYTF,TGCAGTGCTAGAGATCAACAGGACGGCTATGGCTACACCTTC
.,TRBV3-1,TRBJ2-3,.,CASSRGAGTDTQYF,TGTGCCAGCAGCCGCGGTGCCGGCACAGATACGCAGTATTTT
.,TRBV9,TRBJ2-3,.,CASSVGVSGGASTDTQYF,TGTGCCAGCAGCGTAGGGGTTTCGGGCGGAGCTAGCACAGATACGCAGTATTTT
.,TRBV4-3,TRBJ2-1,.,CASSQDLPPRYNEQIF,TGCGCCAGCAGCCAAGATTTGCCCCCCCGATACAATGAGCAGATCTTC
many,TRBV7-9,TRBJ1-5,TRBD1,CASSLVTQGTNQPQHF,TGTGCCAGCAGCTTAGTAACACAGGGGACGAATCAGCCCCAGCATTTT
few,TRBV20-1,TRBJ2-3,.,CSARGPSDTQYF,TGCAGTGCTAGAGGTCCATCAGATACGCAGTATTTT
many,TRBV4-3,TRBJ2-5,.,CASSQDWVSPRTQYF,TGCGCCAGCAGCCAAGATTGGGTGAGCCCCAGGACCCAGTACTTC
few,TRBV7-2,TRBJ2-5,.,CASRYQPDIQETQYF,TGTGCCAGCAGATACCAGCCCGACATCCAAGAGACCCAGTACTTC
few,TRBV18,TRBJ2-5,.,CASSLNRQETQYF,TGTGCCAGCTCTTTAAACAGACAAGAGACCCAGTACTTC
few,TRBV7-2,TRBJ2-1,.,CASSLGWGSDEQFF,TGTGCCAGCAGCTTAGGTTGGGGGAGTGATGAGCAGTTCTTC
few,TRBV25-1,TRBJ2-5,.,CASSKNQGSRAETQYF,TGTGCCAGCAGTAAGAATCAGGGGAGTCGAGCCGAGACCCAGTACTTC
few,TRBV20-1,TRBJ2-7,TRBD2,CSARGFGSGTNYEQYF,TGCAGTGCTAGAGGTTTTGGTAGCGGGACAAACTACGAGCAGTACTTC
few,TRBV29-1,TRBJ2-3,.,CSVDERVHSDTQYF,TGCAGCGTTGACGAGAGGGTACATTCAGATACGCAGTATTTT
.,TRBV7-2,TRBJ1-4,.,CASSARATNEKLFF,TGTGCCAGCAGCGCTCGTGCAACTAATGAAAAACTGTTTTTT
.,TRBV9,TRBJ1-2,TRBD1,CASSDGQEFNYGYTF,TGTGCCAGCAGCGACGGACAGGAATTTAACTATGGCTACACCTTC
few,TRBV5-1,TRBJ2-5,.,CASSLRGTEETQYF,TGCGCCAGCAGCTTGCGGGGGACAGAAGAGACCCAGTACTTC
few,TRBV5-1,TRBJ2-3,.,CASSLRGLGTDTQYF,TGCGCCAGCAGCTTGCGTGGCCTAGGCACAGATACGCAGTATTTT
few,TRBV10-3,TRBJ2-7,.,CAISEELAPYEQYF,TGTGCCATCAGTGAAGAACTAGCCCCCTACGAGCAGTACTTC
many,TRBV6-1,TRBJ1-2,TRBD1,CASSATGNYGYTF,TGTGCCAGCAGTGCGACAGGGAACTATGGCTACACCTTC
many,TRBV10-3,TRBJ1-5,TRBD1,CAISESRGTGNQPQHF,TGTGCCATCAGTGAGTCGAGGGGGACAGGGAATCAGCCCCAGCATTTT
.,TRBV20-1,TRBJ2-3,TRBD2,CSATLAGGQDTQYF,TGCAGTGCTACTCTAGCGGGAGGGCAAGATACGCAGTATTTT
many,TRBV6-1,TRBJ2-7,.,CASIKFSYEQYF,TGTGCCAGCATTAAGTTTTCCTACGAGCAGTACTTC
few,TRBV4-3,TRBJ2-7,.,CASSPDYKSSYEQYF,TGCGCCAGCAGCCCGGATTACAAGAGCTCCTACGAGCAGTACTTC
many,TRBV19,TRBJ2-5,.,CASSIRLDGQETQYF,TGTGCCAGTAGTATTAGGCTTGACGGTCAAGAGACCCAGTACTTC
many,TRBV10-3,TRBJ1-1,TRBD1,CAISLGRTGLNTEAFF,TGTGCCATCAGCCTAGGGCGGACAGGGTTGAACACTGAAGCTTTCTTT
few,TRBV27,TRBJ1-1,TRBD1,CASTPRGLTGVSEAFF,TGTGCCAGCACCCCCCGGGGCCTGACAGGGGTGTCTGAAGCTTTCTTT
few,TRBV10-3,TRBJ2-2,TRBD1,CAISGQGSNTGELFF,TGTGCCATCAGCGGACAGGGGTCGAACACCGGGGAGCTGTTTTTT
.,TRBV6-2/TRBV6-3,TRBJ2-2,TRBD2,CASQTTRDYRTNTGELFF,TGTGCCAGCCAAACAACCAGGGACTACCGGACGAACACCGGGGAGCTGTTTTTT
few,TRBV29-1,TRBJ2-3,TRBD1,CSVLRTGAPTDTQYF,TGCAGCGTCCTACGGACAGGGGCCCCCACAGATACGCAGTATTTT
.,TRBV29-1,TRBJ2-1,TRBD2,CSSRTSGGGEQFF,TGCAGCTCGCGGACTAGCGGGGGCGGTGAGCAGTTCTTC
.,TRBV24-1,TRBJ2-2,.,CATSEPWTNTGELFF,TGTGCCACCAGTGAACCTTGGACGAACACCGGGGAGCTGTTTTTT
many,TRBV7-2,TRBJ2-7,TRBD2,CASSLVAGGPHEQYF,TGTGCCAGCAGCTTAGTAGCGGGGGGTCCCCACGAGCAGTACTTC
few,TRBV6-1,TRBJ1-2,.,CAAEGVYGYTF,TGTGCCGCTGAAGGGGTCTATGGCTACACCTTC
.,TRBV4-3,TRBJ1-1,.,CASSKGTGSTEAFF,TGCGCCAGCAGCAAGGGGACGGGGTCCACTGAAGCTTTCTTT
few,TRBV7-2,TRBJ1-2,.,CASSEESGANYGYTF,TGTGCCAGCAGCGAAGAGTCAGGGGCTAACTATGGCTACACCTTC
many,TRBV30,TRBJ1-1,.,CAFADDAARAFF,TGTGCCTTTGCGGATGATGCAGCGAGAGCTTTCTTT
few,TRBV19,TRBJ1-1,TRBD1,CASSVQGRGTEAFF,TGTGCCAGTAGTGTACAGGGGAGGGGGACTGAAGCTTTCTTT